This T cell receptor (beta chain) comes out of a study of blood T cell repertoires in COVID-19. Sequenced by immunoSEQ multiplex PCR; TCRdb stores in-frame clones only, minus some. The profile shows approximately 220,000 clones, around 84% of them singletons. V was clipped by 2 bases and J by 0 bases, with 7 bases between them. Germline CDR1 SEHNR, CDR2 FQNEAQ (reference sequence). This CDR3 has 15 residues. This rearrangement joins TRBV7-9 to TRBJ2-2; D is ambiguous. Sequenced: peripheral blood. This receptor was identified in a woman in her fifties or sixties who had recovered from COVID-19. The CDR3 bases are TGTGCCAGCAGCTTAATCCTGTCGAACACCGGGGAGCTGTTTTTT. Translation: CASSLILSNTGELFF.